This TCR beta chain stems from a study of regulatory T cells in long-lasting Graves disease. In the study overall: Prior antithyroid drug treatment in newly diagnosed Graves' patients lasted under 3 months.

Noted time point: newly diagnosed GD, antithyroid drugs for less than 3 months. Preparation of the TCR library used RNA extracted from PBMCs. The germline V gene has CDR1 MRHNA and CDR2 SNTAGT. Trimming shortened V by 4 bases and J by 10 bases, and 14 bases separated the two germline ends. The CDR3 is 13 amino acids. On this clonotype: As yet, its antigen is unknown.

Construction of the TCR beta libraries employed iRepertoire HTBI primers in conjunction with Arm-PCR of CDR3 regions. TCRdb reanalysed the multiplex PCR reads using MiXCR and keeps one entry per CDR3 protein. The table includes about 620,000 distinct CDR3 sequences, approximately 15% detected once. The study's findings and limits: Relative to new patients (under 1,000), persistent patients exhibited greater sharing of public clonotypes (about 3,000).

The sample was also reused in another study, on T cells in Graves' hyperthyroidism and ophthalmopathy.

This TCR came from a young woman with Graves disease. The chain joins TRBV6-4 to TRBJ1-5; no definite D call. Material: peripheral blood mononuclear cells (PBMCs), obtained at new diagnosis, from a patient treated with antithyroid drugs. The CDR3 sequence is CASSGQNGDPQHF. The CDR3 coding sequence is TGTGCCAGCAGTGGGCAGAATGGGGATCCCCAGCATTTT.